The rows below give T cell receptor beta chains drawn from one sample of a study of immune cell composition in non-small cell lung cancer. Libraries were prepared by immunoSEQ multiplex PCR; TCRdb keeps only in-frame clonotypes and omits some of them. Of several thousand clones in the sample, 70% to 85% are singletons; the top ten hold roughly 27%. The sample was lung tumor tissue. These TCRs come from a human donor with non-small cell lung cancer. The CDR3 runs from the conserved cysteine through the conserved F or W. A D gene is named only where the DNA matches it firmly. Size values are once, few and many counts, or a class for expanded clones, and some rows have none.

NA	TRBV2	TRBD1	TRBJ1-3	TGTGCCAGCAGTGAAGGGACAGGCAATTCTGGAAACACCATATATTTT	CASSEGTGNSGNTIYF
NA	TRBV28	TRBD1	TRBJ1-4	TGTGCCAGCAGTCATGACAGGGCGGGGAATGAAAAACTGTTTTTT	CASSHDRAGNEKLFF
NA	TRBV6-1	NA	TRBJ2-7	TGTGCCAGCCTCAAGCAGGCTGGTGACGAGCAGTACTTC	CASLKQAGDEQYF
NA	TRBV6-1	TRBD1	TRBJ2-3	TGTGCCAGTGCTAGACAGGGAAGATCTGCAGATACGCAGTATTTT	CASARQGRSADTQYF
hyperexpanded	TRBV14	TRBD1	TRBJ1-1	TGTGCCAGCAGCGCTCGACAGGGAGAGGGCACTGAAGCTTTCTTT	CASSARQGEGTEAFF
NA	TRBV6-5	NA	TRBJ2-2	TGTGCCAGCAGTTACAAGCCCCGGGGGAGCAGCGGGGAGCTGTTTTTT	CASSYKPRGSSGELFF
NA	TRBV7-9	NA	TRBJ1-1	TGTGCCAGCAGCCCCGAGGGATGGGGGGGCACTGAAGCTTTCTTT	CASSPEGWGGTEAFF
NA	TRBV6-4	NA	TRBJ1-5	TGTGCCAGCCTCCGGGGGGCGGATCAGCCCCAGCATTTT	CASLRGADQPQHF
NA	TRBV9	NA	TRBJ2-5	TGTGCCAGCAGCCCGGAGGCTACTGTAGAGACCCAGTACTTC	CASSPEATVETQYF
NA	TRBV9	TRBD1	TRBJ2-3	TGTGCCAGCAGCGTAGGTCCGGGACAGGGGACAGATACGCAGTATTTT	CASSVGPGQGTDTQYF
once	TRBV19	NA	TRBJ2-5	TGTGCCAGTAGTACATACCGGGATCCCTACGGGGCCCAGTACTTC	CASSTYRDPYGAQYF
NA	TRBV28	TRBD2	TRBJ2-1	TGTGCCAGCAGTCCCCAGATTCCCTCGCCGGGACTAGCGGGAGTATGGGGCTCTGACAATGAGCAGTTCTTC	CASSPQIPSPGLAGVWGSDNEQFF
NA	TRBV27	TRBD1	TRBJ1-5	TGTGCCAGCAGTTTATGGGCAGGGGGCGAAAGAGGCAATCAGCCCCAGCATTTT	CASSLWAGGERGNQPQHF
NA	TRBV7-8	NA	TRBJ1-1	TGTGCCAGCAGCTTAATAGATAGGAGCCTGCGGACTGAAGCTTTCTTT	CASSLIDRSLRTEAFF
few	TRBV19	NA	TRBJ2-2	TGTGCCAGTAGGCGAACCGGGGAGCTGTTTTTT	CASRRTGELFF
NA	TRBV11-2	NA	TRBJ2-7	TGTGCCAGCAGCTTAGTAAACTACGAGCAGTACTTC	CASSLVNYEQYF
once	TRBV18	NA	TRBJ1-2	TGTGCCAGCTCACCACAGACTCAGGGAAGTGGCTACACCTTC	CASSPQTQGSGYTF
NA	TRBV6-1	TRBD1	TRBJ2-5	TGTGCCAGCCCGGGACAGCAAGAGACCCAGTACTTC	CASPGQQETQYF
few	TRBV7-9	NA	TRBJ2-7	TGTGCCAGCAGCTTGGAGATTTCCTACGAGCAGTACTTC	CASSLEISYEQYF
NA	TRBV10-3	TRBD1	TRBJ1-1	TGTGCCATCGGGACAGGGGGCGACACTGAAGCTTTCTTT	CAIGTGGDTEAFF
NA	TRBV9	TRBD2	TRBJ2-1	TGTGCCAGCACCCCAGTCGGTCCAGCGGGAGCCGGTGAGCAGTTCTTC	CASTPVGPAGAGEQFF
NA	TRBV7-2	NA	TRBJ2-2	TGTGCCAGCAGCCCGCGGTGGCAAAACACCGGGGAGCTGTTTTTT	CASSPRWQNTGELFF
NA	TRBV5-4	TRBD1	TRBJ1-2	TGTGCCAGCAGCCAGGACAGGGATCTCTATGGCTACACCTTC	CASSQDRDLYGYTF
NA	TRBV5-1	NA	TRBJ2-7	TGCGCCAGCAGCCCCCTAGGTAGCTCCTACGAGCAGTACTTC	CASSPLGSSYEQYF
NA	TRBV5-1	TRBD1	TRBJ2-5	TGCGCCAGCAGCGGACAGGGGATGGAGACCCAGTACTTC	CASSGQGMETQYF
NA	TRBV30	NA	TRBJ1-5	TGTGCCTGGAGTCGGGACAACAATCAGCCCCAGCATTTT	CAWSRDNNQPQHF
NA	TRBV11-2	NA	TRBJ2-1	TGTGCCAGCAGCCTCGGGGGACTGACATACTACAATGAGCAGTTCTTC	CASSLGGLTYYNEQFF
NA	TRBV2	TRBD1	TRBJ1-1	TGTGCCAGCATTCCCGACCCGACAGGGGACACTGAAGCTTTCTTT	CASIPDPTGDTEAFF
once	TRBV19	NA	TRBJ2-2	TGTGCCAGTAAGTTAGGGACAACGAACACCGGGGAGCTGTTTTTT	CASKLGTTNTGELFF
NA	TRBV5-1	NA	TRBJ1-2	TGCGCCAGCAGCTCCGGACAGACCTCTAACTATGGCTACACCTTC	CASSSGQTSNYGYTF
NA	TRBV11-1	NA	TRBJ2-3	TGTGCCAGCAGCCCCGCTACGGGAACAGATACGCAGTATTTT	CASSPATGTDTQYF
NA	TRBV7-8	TRBD1	TRBJ2-3	TGTGCCAGCGTGCTTCAGGGGGACACAGATACGCAGTATTTT	CASVLQGDTDTQYF
NA	TRBV4-1	NA	TRBJ2-3	TGCGCCAGCAGCCAAGAACAGCCTAGCACAGATACGCAGTATTTT	CASSQEQPSTDTQYF
NA	TRBV19	NA	TRBJ2-2	TGTGCCAGTAGTATAGATGGGGCCCCCGGGGAGCTGTTTTTT	CASSIDGAPGELFF
NA	TRBV6-5	TRBD1	TRBJ1-1	TGTGCCAGCAGCCCTCGGGACAGGGGGAACACTGAAGCTTTCTTT	CASSPRDRGNTEAFF
NA	TRBV7-6	TRBD2	TRBJ2-1	TGTGCCAGCGCTACTAGCGTTGATGGAAATGAGCAGTTCTTC	CASATSVDGNEQFF
few	TRBV5-1	TRBD2	TRBJ2-7	TGCGCCAGCAGCTTCGGACTAGCGGGAGGGTCCTACGAGCAGTACTTC	CASSFGLAGGSYEQYF
NA	TRBV27	NA	TRBJ2-5	TGTGCCAGCAGTTTCCCCGGTCCCCCCCCGGCCCAGTACTTC	CASSFPGPPPAQYF
large	TRBV27	TRBD2	TRBJ2-7	TGTGCCAGCAGTACTCTAAGTCTAGCGGGAGGCACCTACGAGCAGTACTTC	CASSTLSLAGGTYEQYF
few	TRBV6-6	TRBD1	TRBJ2-7	TGTGCCAGCAATCTCCAATCGGGACAGGGGATCGACGAGCAGTACTTC	CASNLQSGQGIDEQYF
NA	TRBV28	NA	TRBJ2-7	TGTGCCAGCAGAACAGGGAACTACGAGCAGTACTTC	CASRTGNYEQYF
NA	TRBV18	NA	TRBJ1-4	TGTGCCAGCTCACCACCAGGGCGGGCTGAAAAACTGTTTTTT	CASSPPGRAEKLFF
few	TRBV25-1	NA	TRBJ1-1	TGTGCCAGCAGTGCCGGAGCGAACACTGAAGCTTTCTTT	CASSAGANTEAFF
NA	TRBV25-1	TRBD2	TRBJ2-3	TGTGCCAGCAACCCCCCGGGACTAGCGGGACGAGGTACGCAGTATTTT	CASNPPGLAGRGTQYF
NA	TRBV6-6	TRBD1	TRBJ2-7	TGTGCGGTTAAGACAGGGGGCTCCTACGAGCAGTACTTC	CAVKTGGSYEQYF